One TCR beta chain is described in this entry. The data were produced by immunoSEQ multiplex PCR, yet TCRdb's version contains in-frame clones alone and is incomplete. The sample records 160,000 or so clones, roughly 80% being singletons. The record originates from a study of cytotoxic CD8 clonotypes in ibrutinib-treated CLL. The length of the CDR3 is 15 residues. V was trimmed by 6 bases and J by 1 base, leaving 15 bases between them. From germline, CDR1 is KGHSH and CDR2 LQKENI. The chain is built from TRBV18 and TRBJ1-1, with D uncertain. This TCR was recovered from a human donor with chronic lymphocytic leukemia. The sample was PBMCs, taken after 12 months of ibrutinib treatment. The CDR3 loop reads CASSLDGGPNTEAFF. The DNA of the CDR3 is TGTGCCAGCTCGCTGGATGGAGGTCCGAACACTGAAGCTTTCTTT.